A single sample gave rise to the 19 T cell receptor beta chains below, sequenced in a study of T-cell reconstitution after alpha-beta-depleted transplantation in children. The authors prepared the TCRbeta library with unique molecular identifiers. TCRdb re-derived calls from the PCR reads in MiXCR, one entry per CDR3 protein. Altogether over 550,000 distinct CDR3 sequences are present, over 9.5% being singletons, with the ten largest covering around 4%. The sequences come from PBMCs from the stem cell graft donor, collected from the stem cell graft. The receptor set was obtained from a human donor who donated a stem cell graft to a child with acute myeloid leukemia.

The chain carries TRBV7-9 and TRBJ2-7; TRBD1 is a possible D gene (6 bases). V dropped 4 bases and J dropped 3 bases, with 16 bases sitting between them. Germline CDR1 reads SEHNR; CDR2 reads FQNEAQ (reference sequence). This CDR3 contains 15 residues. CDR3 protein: CASSSYRDTHYEQYF. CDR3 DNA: TGTGCCAGCAGCTCCTACCGGGACACCCACTACGAGCAGTACTTC.

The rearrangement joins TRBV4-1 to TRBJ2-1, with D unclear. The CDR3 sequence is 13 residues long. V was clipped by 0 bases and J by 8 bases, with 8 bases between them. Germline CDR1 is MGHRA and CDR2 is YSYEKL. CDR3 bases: TGCGCCAGCAGCCAAGATCTGGGGTATGAGCAGTTCTTC. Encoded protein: CASSQDLGYEQFF.

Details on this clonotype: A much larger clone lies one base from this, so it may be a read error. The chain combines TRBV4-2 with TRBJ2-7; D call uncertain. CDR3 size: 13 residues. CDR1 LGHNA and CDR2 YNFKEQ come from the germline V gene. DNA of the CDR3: TGTGCCAGCAGCCAAGGTCTGGGGAACGAGCAGTCCTTC. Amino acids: CASSQGLGNEQSF.

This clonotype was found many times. The CDR3, as DNA: TGCAGTGTCCATACAGATACGCAGTATTTT. It yields the protein CSVHTDTQYF. The V call is TRBV29-1, the J call TRBJ2-3; no firm D call. The length of the CDR3 is 10 residues. Germline values: CDR1 SQVTM, CDR2 ANQGSEA.

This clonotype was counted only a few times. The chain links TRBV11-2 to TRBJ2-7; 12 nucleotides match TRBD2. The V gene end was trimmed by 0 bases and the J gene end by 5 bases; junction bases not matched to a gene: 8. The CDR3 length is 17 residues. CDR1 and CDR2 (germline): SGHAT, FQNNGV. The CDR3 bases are TGTGCCAGCAGCTTAGAATTGCTAGCGGGAGGGCCAGACGAGCAGTACTTC. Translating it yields CASSLELLAGGPDEQYF.

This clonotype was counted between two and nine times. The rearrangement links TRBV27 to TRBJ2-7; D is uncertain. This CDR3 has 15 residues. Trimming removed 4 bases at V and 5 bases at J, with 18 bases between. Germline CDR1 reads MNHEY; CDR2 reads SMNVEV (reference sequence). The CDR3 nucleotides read TGTGCCAGCAGTTCCCTCTTGGCTGGACCCCACGAGCAGTACTTC. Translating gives CASSSLLAGPHEQYF.

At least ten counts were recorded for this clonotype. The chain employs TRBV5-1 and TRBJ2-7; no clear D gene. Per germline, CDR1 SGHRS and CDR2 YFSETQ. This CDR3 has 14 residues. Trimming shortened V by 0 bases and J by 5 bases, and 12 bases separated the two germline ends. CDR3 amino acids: CASSLAPSVDEQYF. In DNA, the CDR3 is TGCGCCAGCAGCTTGGCCCCATCCGTGGACGAGCAGTACTTC.

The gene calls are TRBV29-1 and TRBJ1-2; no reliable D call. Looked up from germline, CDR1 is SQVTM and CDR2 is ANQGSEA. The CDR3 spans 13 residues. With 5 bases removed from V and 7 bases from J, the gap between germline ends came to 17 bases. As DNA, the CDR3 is TGCAGCGTTAAGCCGCGACTCGCCGTTGGCTACACCTTC. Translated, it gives CSVKPRLAVGYTF.

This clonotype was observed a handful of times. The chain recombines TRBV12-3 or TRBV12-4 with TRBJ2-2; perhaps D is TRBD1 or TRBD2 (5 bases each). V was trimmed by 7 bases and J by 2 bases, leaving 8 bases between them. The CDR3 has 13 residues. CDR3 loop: CASKGTNTGELFF. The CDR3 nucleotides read TGTGCCAGCAAAGGGACCAACACCGGGGAGCTGTTTTTT.

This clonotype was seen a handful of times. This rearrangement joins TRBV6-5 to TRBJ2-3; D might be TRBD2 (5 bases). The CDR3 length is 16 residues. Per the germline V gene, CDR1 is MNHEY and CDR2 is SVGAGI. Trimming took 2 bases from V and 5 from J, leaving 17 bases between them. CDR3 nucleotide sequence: TGTGCCAGCAGTTACAGAGCGGTAGAGGGTAGAGATACGCAGTATTTT. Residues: CASSYRAVEGRDTQYF.

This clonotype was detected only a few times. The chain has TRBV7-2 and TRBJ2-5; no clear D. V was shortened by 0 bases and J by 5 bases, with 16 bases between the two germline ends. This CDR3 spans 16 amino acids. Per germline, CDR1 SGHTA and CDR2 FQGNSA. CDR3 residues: CASSLASLVVGETQYF. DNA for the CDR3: TGTGCCAGCAGCTTAGCGAGCCTAGTGGTAGGGGAGACCCAGTACTTC.

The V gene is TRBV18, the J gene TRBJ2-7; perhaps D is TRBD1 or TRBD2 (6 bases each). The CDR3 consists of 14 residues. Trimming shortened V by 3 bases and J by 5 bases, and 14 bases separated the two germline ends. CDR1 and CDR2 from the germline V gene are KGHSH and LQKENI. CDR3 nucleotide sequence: TGTGCCAGCTCACCTCTCGGGGGCAGAGACGAGCAGTACTTC. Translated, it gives CASSPLGGRDEQYF.

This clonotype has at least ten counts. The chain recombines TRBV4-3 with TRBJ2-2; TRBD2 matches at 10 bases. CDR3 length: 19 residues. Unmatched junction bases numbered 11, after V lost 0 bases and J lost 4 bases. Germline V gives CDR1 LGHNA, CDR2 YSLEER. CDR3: CASSQERLVAGGGTGELFF. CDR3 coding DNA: TGCGCCAGCAGCCAAGAGCGGTTGGTAGCGGGAGGCGGCACCGGGGAGCTGTTTTTT.

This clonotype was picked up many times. The CDR3 DNA reads TGCAGCGTTGGACCCCCCGGCACAGATACGCAGTATTTT. This encodes CSVGPPGTDTQYF. The chain couples TRBV29-1 to TRBJ2-3; D is uncertain. The CDR3 length is 13 residues. V dropped 4 bases and J dropped 1 base, with 9 bases sitting between them. Germline V lookup: CDR1 SQVTM, CDR2 ANQGSEA.

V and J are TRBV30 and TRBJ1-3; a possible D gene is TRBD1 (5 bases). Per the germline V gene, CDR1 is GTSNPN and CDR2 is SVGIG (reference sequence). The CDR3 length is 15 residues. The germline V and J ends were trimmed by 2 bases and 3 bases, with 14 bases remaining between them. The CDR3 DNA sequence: TGTGCCTGGAGTTCATCAGGGAGGCTTGGAAACACCATATATTTT. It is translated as CAWSSSGRLGNTIYF.

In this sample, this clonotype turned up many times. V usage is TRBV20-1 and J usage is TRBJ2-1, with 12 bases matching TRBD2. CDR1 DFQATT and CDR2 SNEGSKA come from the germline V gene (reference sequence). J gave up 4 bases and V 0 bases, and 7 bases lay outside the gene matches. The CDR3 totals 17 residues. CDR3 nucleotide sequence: TGCAGTGCTAGAGATTTGTCTAGCGGGAGGGCATACAATGAGCAGTTCTTC. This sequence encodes CSARDLSSGRAYNEQFF.

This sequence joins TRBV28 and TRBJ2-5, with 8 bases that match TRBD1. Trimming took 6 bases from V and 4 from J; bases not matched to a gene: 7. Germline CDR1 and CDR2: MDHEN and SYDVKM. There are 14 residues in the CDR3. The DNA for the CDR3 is TGTGCCAGCAGACTGGCAGGGGGCAGAGAGACCCAGTACTTC. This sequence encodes CASRLAGGRETQYF. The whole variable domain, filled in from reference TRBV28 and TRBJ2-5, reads DVKVTQSSRYLVKRTGEKVFLECVQDMDHENMFWYRQDPGLGLRLIYFSYDVKMKEKGDIPEGYSVSREKKERFSLILESASTNQTSMYLCASRLAGGRETQYFGPGTRLLVL.

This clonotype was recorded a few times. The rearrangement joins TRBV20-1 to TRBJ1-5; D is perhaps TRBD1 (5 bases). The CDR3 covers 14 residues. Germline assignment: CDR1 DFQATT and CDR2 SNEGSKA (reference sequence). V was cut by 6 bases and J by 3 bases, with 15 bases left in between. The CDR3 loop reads CSAAGQGVNQPQHF. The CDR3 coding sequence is TGCAGTGCGGCCGGACAAGGGGTCAATCAGCCCCAGCATTTT.

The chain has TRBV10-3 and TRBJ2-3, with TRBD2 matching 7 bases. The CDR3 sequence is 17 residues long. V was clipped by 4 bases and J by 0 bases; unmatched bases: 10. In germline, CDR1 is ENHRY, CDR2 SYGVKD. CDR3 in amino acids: CAISGVLAATSTDTQYF. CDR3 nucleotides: TGTGCCATCAGTGGGGTCCTAGCGGCAACTAGCACAGATACGCAGTATTTT.